This is a list of T cell receptor beta chains from one sample in a study of cytomegalovirus exposure and HLA in healthy donors. Here immunoSEQ multiplex PCR was the method, and the copy in TCRdb shows in-frame clones only, minus some. The sample holds about 190,000 clones, approximately 70% seen once. The sample was PBMCs. The origin of the receptors is a woman aged 25 to 39 in good health and CMV-seropositive. Each CDR3 is given with its conserved first and last residue. The D gene is left open where the match is weak. Only part of the rows carry a size: once, few, many, or a class if the clone is expanded.

TRBD1	TRBV19	11	-	TRBJ2-7	CATGQAYEQYF	TGTGCCACGGGACAGGCCTACGAGCAGTACTTC
TRBD1	TRBV6-1	14	few	TRBJ1-6	CASREDRANSPLHF	TGTGCCAGCAGGGAAGACAGGGCAAATTCACCCCTCCACTTT
TRBD2	TRBV27	13	-	TRBJ2-1	CASSWTSGSEQFF	TGTGCCAGCAGTTGGACTAGCGGAAGTGAGCAGTTCTTC
-	TRBV7-9	15	-	TRBJ1-1	CASSFGGAGNTEAFF	TGTGCCAGCAGCTTCGGGGGGGCGGGGAACACTGAAGCTTTCTTT
-	TRBV12-5	13	-	TRBJ1-1	CASVGRMGLEAFF	TGTGCTAGTGTGGGGAGAATGGGATTAGAAGCTTTCTTT
-	TRBV11-2	13	-	TRBJ1-2	CASSPGVHYGYTF	TGTGCCAGCAGCCCAGGGGTTCACTATGGCTACACCTTC
-	TRBV7-2	12	-	TRBJ2-5	CASSLGSGDGYF	TGTGCCAGCAGCCTGGGCTCGGGGGACGGATACTTC
-	TRBV10-2	12	-	TRBJ1-1	CASSLEGGRAFF	TGCGCCAGCAGCCTGGAGGGGGGGCGGGCTTTCTTT
-	TRBV6-5	16	-	TRBJ1-4	CASSYSIAGANEKLFF	TGTGCCAGCAGTTACTCGATAGCAGGGGCTAATGAAAAACTGTTTTTT
-	TRBV28	12	-	TRBJ2-1	CASSSLYNEQFF	TGTGCCAGCAGCTCCCTCTACAATGAGCAGTTCTTC
TRBD1	TRBV5-1	16	once	TRBJ1-5	CATQDRGQNSNQPQHF	TGCGCCACCCAGGACAGGGGGCAGAATAGCAATCAGCCCCAGCATTTT
TRBD2	TRBV5-1	15	-	TRBJ2-5	CASSLTGGRGETQYF	TGCGCCAGCAGCTTGACGGGGGGGCGCGGAGAGACCCAGTACTTC
-	TRBV5-1	15	-	TRBJ2-1	CASSFGQVDKDEQFF	TGCGCCAGCAGCTTTGGGCAGGTGGATAAGGATGAGCAGTTCTTC
-	TRBV14	20	-	TRBJ1-5	CASSHPDSREGPQSNQPQHF	TGTGCCAGCAGCCACCCGGACAGCAGGGAAGGCCCTCAAAGCAATCAGCCCCAGCATTTT
-	TRBV29-1	12	-	TRBJ2-7	CSVTGGQNEQYF	TGCAGCGTCACCGGGGGTCAGAACGAGCAGTACTTC
-	TRBV27	14	-	TRBJ1-6	CASSLAGVDSPLHF	TGTGCCAGCAGTTTGGCGGGGGTCGACTCACCCCTCCACTTT
TRBD2	TRBV5-1	14	-	TRBJ2-3	CASSWTRAADTQYF	TGCGCCAGCAGCTGGACTAGAGCTGCAGATACGCAGTATTTT
-	TRBV19	14	once	TRBJ1-1	CASSIWTTNTEAFF	TGTGCCAGTAGTATATGGACAACGAACACTGAAGCTTTCTTT
TRBD2	TRBV15	16	few	TRBJ2-7	CATSRDWDYPSGEQYF	TGTGCCACCAGCAGAGATTGGGACTACCCCTCGGGGGAGCAGTACTTC
-	TRBV6-6	12	-	TRBJ1-1	CASSSTGTEAFF	TGTGCCAGCAGTTCCACCGGCACTGAAGCTTTCTTT
-	TRBV7-9	12	once	TRBJ1-2	CASSSQGIGYTF	TGTGCCAGCAGCTCTCAGGGGATCGGCTACACCTTC
-	TRBV19	15	-	TRBJ1-1	CASSSQPWGGTEAFF	TGTGCCAGTAGTTCACAACCTTGGGGGGGCACTGAAGCTTTCTTT
-	TRBV7-9	16	-	TRBJ2-2	CSSSPVQPGNTGELFF	TGTTCCAGCAGCCCAGTTCAGCCGGGGAACACCGGGGAGCTGTTTTTT
-	TRBV11-2	16	-	TRBJ2-2	CASRTPRQSVTGELFF	TGTGCCAGCAGAACACCGAGGCAGTCAGTCACCGGGGAGCTGTTTTTT
TRBD2	TRBV6-1	15	-	TRBJ2-7	CASSEGSGSFYEQYF	TGTGCCAGCAGTGAAGGTAGCGGGAGCTTTTACGAGCAGTACTTC
TRBD1	TRBV7-9	17	-	TRBJ2-7	CASSFISSGQGFYEQYF	TGTGCCAGCAGCTTTATTTCTTCCGGACAGGGGTTCTACGAGCAGTACTTC
-	TRBV19	17	-	TRBJ2-4	CASSIRWEDKQKNIQYF	TGTGCCAGTAGTATAAGGTGGGAGGACAAACAGAAAAACATTCAGTACTTC
TRBD2	TRBV6-5	16	-	TRBJ2-1	CASSYSGRLAANEQFF	TGTGCCAGCAGTTACTCGGGGCGACTAGCGGCAAATGAGCAGTTCTTC